This T cell receptor (beta chain) was identified in a study of T-cell reconstitution after alpha-beta-depleted transplantation in children. Whole-study findings and limits: It was surviving recipient T cells and thymic progenitors that gave some patients high TCRbeta diversity at day 60. About two months after transplant, alpha-beta T cells reportedly came from several hundred expanded graft clones. By one year post-transplant, T-cell counts and diversity largely arose from T cells that were newly produced.

CDR1 is KGHDR and CDR2 is SFDVKD in the germline V gene. V lost 2 bases, J lost 10 bases, and 4 bases stayed unmatched. This CDR3 has 14 amino acids. This clonotype was found a few times. Its matching antigen is unknown. Preparation of the TCRbeta library used unique molecular identifiers. TCRdb fed the PCR reads into MiXCR, producing one record per CDR3 protein. The sample carries 700,000 to 950,000 distinct CDR3 sequences, around 15% recorded once. The J gene is TRBJ2-1, the V gene TRBV24-1; 10 bases align to TRBD2. The receptor was derived from a male patient aged 5 to 17 who had a stem cell transplant for acute lymphoblastic leukemia, so the T cells may come from the graft donor. This material consisted of PBMCs, mostly from graft donor cells, taken 360 days after TCRalphabeta/CD19-depleted stem cell transplant. The CDR3 bases are TGTGCCACCAGTGATTCTCTAGCGGGGGAAGAGCAGTTCTTC. Its protein product is CATSDSLAGEEQFF.